One and the same sample provided the 2 T cell receptor beta chains below, sequenced in a study of blood T cell repertoires in COVID-19. Assay used: immunoSEQ multiplex PCR; TCRdb lists only in-frame clones, some missing. The data show some 210,000 clones, about 94% seen once. What was sequenced was peripheral blood. All receptors derive from a man between 60 and 70 years old with COVID-19, enrolled during active disease.

The genes are TRBV7-9 and TRBJ2-1; 9 bases line up with TRBD1. This CDR3 comprises 15 residues. J gave up 5 bases and V 4 bases, and 6 bases lay outside the gene matches. Per the germline V gene, CDR1 is SEHNR and CDR2 is FQNEAQ (reference sequence). This CDR3 is CASSSDRGRDNEQFF. DNA for the CDR3: TGTGCCAGCAGCTCGGACAGGGGACGCGACAATGAGCAGTTCTTC.

The chain joins TRBV7-2 to TRBJ2-7; 7 positions match TRBD2. V gave up 5 bases and J gave up 0 bases; unmatched junction bases: 13. The CDR3 contains 17 residues. Germline V gives CDR1 SGHTA, CDR2 FQGNSA. In DNA form, the CDR3 reads TGTGCCAGCAGCCTACCAGAGGGGACTACCTTCTCCTACGAGCAGTACTTC. This gives the protein CASSLPEGTTFSYEQYF.